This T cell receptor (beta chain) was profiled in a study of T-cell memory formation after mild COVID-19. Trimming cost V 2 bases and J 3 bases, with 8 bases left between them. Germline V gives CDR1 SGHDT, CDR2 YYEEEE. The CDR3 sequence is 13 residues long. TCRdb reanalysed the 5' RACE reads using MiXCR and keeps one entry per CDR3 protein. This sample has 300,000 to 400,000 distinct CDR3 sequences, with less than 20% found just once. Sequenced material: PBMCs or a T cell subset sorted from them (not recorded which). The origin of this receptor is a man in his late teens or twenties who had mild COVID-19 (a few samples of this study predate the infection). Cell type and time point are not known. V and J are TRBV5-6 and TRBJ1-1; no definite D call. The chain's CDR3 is CASSFKGHTEAFF. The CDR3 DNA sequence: TGTGCCAGCAGCTTTAAGGGTCACACTGAAGCTTTCTTT. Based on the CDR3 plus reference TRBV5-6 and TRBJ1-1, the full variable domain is DAGVTQSPTHLIKTRGQQVTLRCSPKSGHDTVSWYQQALGQGPQFIFQYYEEEERQRGNFPDRFSGHQFPNYSSELNVNALLLGDSALYLCASSFKGHTEAFFGQGTRLTVV.